The 14 T cell receptor beta chains reported below all come from one sample, sequenced in a study of blood T cell repertoires in COVID-19. Assay: immunoSEQ multiplex PCR; the TCRdb copy retains only in-frame clones and omits some. The sample shows some 60,000 clones, 80% to 95% of them seen only once. Sequencing was done on a sample of peripheral blood. Every receptor here comes from a man between 60 and 75 years old with acute or convalescent COVID-19.

The chain is built from TRBV4-3 and TRBJ1-6, with 8 bases aligning to TRBD1. The J segment lost 7 bases and the V segment lost 2 bases, leaving 10 bases of the junction unmatched. The germline V gene has CDR1 LGHNA and CDR2 YSLEER. This CDR3 comprises 17 residues. CDR3 coding DNA: TGCGCCAGCAGCCAAAATAGACAGGGGCGGGGGAATTCACCCCTCCACTTT. The encoded protein is CASSQNRQGRGNSPLHF.

V usage is TRBV6-5 and J usage is TRBJ2-7; 14 nucleotides agree with TRBD2. Germline-derived CDR1 and CDR2 are MNHEY and SVGAGI. The CDR3 extends over 13 amino acids. The junction had 6 bases not matched to a gene; V was cut back by 5 bases and J by 12 bases. The chain's CDR3 is CASSPGLAGAAYF. The CDR3 DNA reads as TGTGCCAGCAGTCCGGGACTAGCGGGAGCCGCGTACTTC.

This sequence joins TRBV27 and TRBJ1-3; D perhaps matches TRBD1 (5 bases). CDR1 is MNHEY, CDR2 SMNVEV, per germline (reference sequence). The length of the CDR3 is 14 residues. Trimming removed 6 bases from V and 0 bases from J, with 9 bases in between. The CDR3 coding sequence is TGTGCCAGCAGGCCGACAGACTCTGGAAACACCATATATTTT. This translates into CASRPTDSGNTIYF.

J is TRBJ1-4 and V is TRBV6-5; the D gene is possibly TRBD1 (5 bases). V was trimmed by 6 bases and J by 0 bases, leaving 8 bases between them. This CDR3 is built from 14 residues. From germline, CDR1 is MNHEY and CDR2 SVGAGI. Written as DNA, the CDR3 is TGTGCCAGCAGGTTACAGGCAACTAATGAAAAACTGTTTTTT. Amino acids: CASRLQATNEKLFF.

For the CDR3, the DNA is TGTGCCAGCAGCTTCGGGACAGGGATAAATGAAAAACTGTTTTTT. Translating it yields CASSFGTGINEKLFF. The J gene is TRBJ1-4, the V gene TRBV11-2, with 9 bases fitting TRBD1. The CDR3 has 15 residues. With 3 bases clipped from V and 5 bases from J, the junction kept 4 bases outside the gene matches. Germline V lookup: CDR1 SGHAT, CDR2 FQNNGV.

The chain recombines TRBV7-9 with TRBJ2-3, with a tentative D call TRBD2 (5 bases). Per germline, CDR1 SEHNR and CDR2 FQNEAQ (reference sequence). Trimming took 2 bases from V and 0 from J, leaving 9 bases between them. This CDR3 region has 15 residues. DNA for the CDR3: TGTGCCAGCAGCTTATACGGGGATAGCACAGATACGCAGTATTTT. Protein sequence: CASSLYGDSTDTQYF.

The chain carries TRBV29-1 and TRBJ2-6, with a possible D match to TRBD2 (5 bases). CDR3 length equals 13 residues. V lost 3 bases to trimming and J lost 2 bases, with 5 bases between them. Germline V lookup: CDR1 SQVTM, CDR2 ANQGSEA. CDR3 residues: CSVDGAGANVLTF. The CDR3 DNA reads as TGCAGCGTTGACGGGGCTGGGGCCAACGTCCTGACTTTC.

V usage is TRBV12-3 or TRBV12-4 and J usage is TRBJ2-5; possibly TRBD2 for D (6 bases). Trimming pared 6 bases from V and 4 bases from J, leaving 9 bases between. This CDR3 region has 12 residues. CDR3 region: CASRSLAETQYF. For the CDR3, the DNA is TGTGCCAGCAGGTCACTAGCAGAGACCCAGTACTTC.

This rearrangement joins TRBV11-3 to TRBJ2-1, with 7 nucleotides matching TRBD2. Germline CDR1 SGHNT, CDR2 YENEEA. V gave up 0 bases and J gave up 2 bases; unmatched junction bases: 7. This CDR3 is 17 amino acids long. CDR3 loop: CASSLESASGTYNEQFF. The CDR3 DNA reads as TGTGCCAGCAGCTTAGAATCGGCTAGCGGAACCTACAATGAGCAGTTCTTC.

V and J are TRBV7-3 and TRBJ2-2; D possibly corresponds to TRBD1 (6 bases). V was shortened by 2 bases and J by 0 bases, with 16 bases between the two germline ends. Germline CDR1 SGHTA, CDR2 FQGTGA. This CDR3 region has 18 residues. In nucleotides, the CDR3 is TGTGCCAGCAGCTTACGAAGTCGGGGACAATCGAACACCGGGGAGCTGTTTTTT. This codes for CASSLRSRGQSNTGELFF.

This chain uses TRBV5-8 with TRBJ1-4; 9 nucleotides agree with TRBD1. The germline gives CDR1 SGHTS, CDR2 YDEGEE. This CDR3 contains 17 residues. V was pared by 3 bases and J by 5 bases, with 11 bases of the junction left unmatched. The chain's CDR3 is CASSSLRAGTGNEKLFF. CDR3 nucleotides: TGTGCCAGCAGCTCACTAAGAGCCGGGACAGGGAATGAAAAACTGTTTTTT.

This sequence joins TRBV24-1 and TRBJ2-7; 9 bases are a match to TRBD1. V shed 4 bases and J 13 bases; nucleotides not matched to a gene: 7. CDR1 and CDR2 from the germline V gene are KGHDR and SFDVKD. The CDR3 consists of 12 residues. The CDR3 sequence: CATSDPGQGLYF. The CDR3 DNA sequence: TGTGCCACCAGTGACCCTGGACAGGGGCTTTACTTC.

The J gene is TRBJ1-2, the V gene TRBV19, with 12 bases fitting TRBD1. The trim removed 3 bases at V and 3 bases at J, leaving 8 bases unmatched. CDR3 length: 17 residues. Germline CDR1 is LNHDA and CDR2 is SQIVND (reference sequence). CDR3 region: CASSILTGTGGDYGYTF. The CDR3 DNA follows: TGTGCCAGTAGTATCCTTACCGGGACAGGGGGCGACTATGGCTACACCTTC.

The V call is TRBV6-2 or TRBV6-3, the J call TRBJ1-5, with 10 bases lining up with TRBD1. CDR1 and CDR2 (germline): MNHEY, SVGEGT. CDR3 size: 16 residues. With V trimmed by 5 bases and J by 4 bases, 8 bases remained unmatched. CDR3 loop: CASSQSGTGVNQPQHF. CDR3 DNA: TGTGCCAGCAGTCAGTCCGGGACAGGGGTGAATCAGCCCCAGCATTTT.